This T cell receptor (beta chain) was sequenced in a study of T-cell memory formation after mild COVID-19. This clonotype has a handful of counts. Its antigen remains unknown. The study, taken as a whole, reports: Chiefly within CM and EM were the contracting CD4+ clones; CD8+ ones were within EMRA. Clones that got smaller from day 15 to 85 had even CD4/CD8, while clones growing later tipped toward CD4+. Some responding clones appeared in pre-infection memory, suggesting cross-reactive memory joined.

cDNA libraries for TCR alpha and TCR beta, carrying sample barcodes and UMIs, came from 5'RACE with constant-segment primers. Each CDR3 protein is one row after TCRdb ran MiXCR on the 5' RACE reads. The sample has around 99,000 distinct CDR3 sequences, over 13% seen once. Trimming took 1 base from V and 9 from J, leaving 15 bases between them. The CDR3 length is 15 residues. Germline loops: CDR1 KGHDR, CDR2 SFDVKD. The source material was PBMCs or a T cell subset sorted from them (not recorded which). The TCR originated in a man aged 18 to 35 who had mild COVID-19 (a few samples of this study predate the infection). Cell type and time point are not known. The genes are TRBV24-1 and TRBJ2-1; D might be TRBD1 or TRBD2, each matching 5 bases. The CDR3 coding sequence is TGTGCCACCAGTGATTTTATCCGGGATGGGGGTGAGCAGTTCTTC. It translates to CATSDFIRDGGEQFF.